The 10 T cell receptor beta chains below come from one sample, sequenced in a study of Ad26.COV2.S vaccination and SARS-CoV-2 variants. Regarding treatment: some 19 received Ad26.COV2.S at low or high dose, single or two shots; about 5 received placebo; per-sample allocation not given. Sampling happened 63 days after the first vaccine or placebo injection. TCRdb keeps only in-frame clones here, not all; method: immunoSEQ multiplex PCR. The sample records around 370,000 clones, 70% to 90% being singletons. This material consisted of peripheral blood, taken in a trial of Ad26.COV2.S vaccine versus placebo. Every receptor here comes from a person aged 18-65 years who received the Ad26.COV2.S COVID-19 vaccine or a placebo.

The chain is built from TRBV9 and TRBJ2-7; TRBD2 is a possible D gene (5 bases). The germline V gene encodes CDR1 SGDLS and CDR2 YYNGEE. The CDR3 is 13 residues long. The germline V and J ends were trimmed by 4 bases and 4 bases, with 12 bases remaining between them. As DNA, the CDR3 is TGTGCCAGCAGCCCCTCGGGGTTTTACGAGCAGTACTTC. Encoded protein: CASSPSGFYEQYF.

The V and J genes are TRBV9 and TRBJ1-1; TRBD1 aligns across 8 bases. The CDR3 sequence is 13 residues long. Trimming at V came to 2 bases and at J to 11 bases, leaving 8 bases not matched to a gene. Germline V gene data show CDR1 as SGDLS and CDR2 as YYNGEE. CDR3 coding DNA: TGTGCCAGCAGCGTGAACAGGGGGTCTCCTGCTTTCTTT. Translating gives CASSVNRGSPAFF.

The chain employs TRBV29-1 and TRBJ1-1; 9 bases map to TRBD1. The J segment lost 3 bases and the V segment lost 1 base, leaving 3 bases of the junction unmatched. Germline V lookup: CDR1 SQVTM, CDR2 ANQGSEA. The CDR3 is 14 amino acids. CDR3 sequence (DNA): TGCAGCGTTGAAGGTGACAGGGGGTACACTGAAGCTTTCTTT. It codes for CSVEGDRGYTEAFF.

This sequence joins TRBV11-2 and TRBJ2-1; 11 bases match TRBD2. The CDR3 has 16 amino acids. The V and J ends lost 7 bases and 6 bases, in that order; junction bases with no gene match: 11. Per germline, CDR1 SGHAT and CDR2 FQNNGV. CDR3 nucleotides: TGTGCCAGCAACCCGATAGCGGGAGGGCCGGGCAATGAGCAGTTCTTC. This encodes CASNPIAGGPGNEQFF.

This rearrangement joins TRBV5-4 to TRBJ2-3; D is possibly TRBD1 or TRBD2 (5 bases each). V lost 0 bases to trimming and J lost 4 bases, with 12 bases between them. This CDR3 is 15 amino acids long. Germline V gives CDR1 SGHNT, CDR2 YYREEE (reference sequence). CDR3 DNA: TGTGCCAGCAGCTTGGACCTCATGGGGGCAGATACGCAGTATTTT. Its protein product is CASSLDLMGADTQYF.

The chain is built from TRBV2 and TRBJ1-4; 7 nucleotides match TRBD1. The ends lost 5 bases at V and 8 bases at J; junction bases unmatched: 8. The CDR3 is 14 residues long. Germline CDR1 SNHLY, CDR2 FYNNEI. CDR3 protein: CASSSDRVSEKLFF. The CDR3 nucleotides read TGTGCCAGCAGTAGTGACAGGGTCAGCGAAAAACTGTTTTTT.

The V and J genes are TRBV24-1 and TRBJ2-3; no reliable D call. Germline values: CDR1 KGHDR, CDR2 SFDVKD. Deletions cut 2 bases from V and 2 bases from J, with 10 bases between. The CDR3 spans 15 residues. CDR3 residues: CATSDSTTYTDTQYF. CDR3 nucleotide sequence: TGTGCCACCAGTGATTCGACGACCTACACAGATACGCAGTATTTT.

The chain has TRBV3-1 (or the pseudogene TRBV3-2) and TRBJ2-7; D is unresolved. This CDR3 region has 16 residues. The V gene's germline CDR1 is LGHDT and CDR2 YNNKEL (reference sequence). Trimming took off 3 bases at V and 1 base at J, with 16 bases between the two ends. CDR3 nucleotide sequence: TGTGCCAGCAGCCATGGCGATCGGCCCCTTTCCTACGAGCAGTACTTC. Its translation: CASSHGDRPLSYEQYF.

V is TRBV30 and J is TRBJ1-3; D might be TRBD1 (5 bases). V lost 0 bases, J lost 0 bases, and 12 bases lay in between. Germline V gene data show CDR1 as GTSNPN and CDR2 as SVGIG (reference sequence). The CDR3 consists of 16 residues. The CDR3, as DNA: TGTGCCTGGAGTGTACGGGACGGCAGCTCTGGAAACACCATATATTTT. It specifies CAWSVRDGSSGNTIYF.

The chain couples TRBV5-5 to TRBJ1-4; D might be TRBD1 (5 bases). Trimming removed 6 bases from V and 2 bases from J, with 11 bases in between. Germline V gene lookup returns CDR1 SGHKS and CDR2 YYEKEE (reference sequence). This CDR3 comprises 14 residues. CDR3 in DNA: TGTGCCAGCACCCGGGACGGTACTAATGAAAAACTGTTTTTT. Translation: CASTRDGTNEKLFF. The full variable domain, completed using reference TRBV5-5 and TRBJ1-4, is DAGVTQSPTHLIKTRGQQVTLRCSPISGHKSVSWYQQVLGQGPQFIFQYYEKEERGRGNFPDRFSARQFPNYSSELNVNALLLGDSALYLCASTRDGTNEKLFFGSGTQLSVL.